This TCR beta chain was profiled in a study of early T cells in non-severe SARS-CoV-2 infection. Ten or more counts support this clonotype. Antigen: not known. Deletions cut 5 bases from V and 11 bases from J, with 16 bases between. This CDR3 has 13 amino acids. CDR1 is LGHDT, CDR2 YNNKEL, per germline (reference sequence). TCRdb fed the 5' RACE reads into MiXCR, producing one record per CDR3 protein. The data contain some 60,000 distinct CDR3 sequences, 10% of them singletons. Study results and caveats: The VDJdb matching leaned toward anti-spike CD8 responses and overlooked private and CD4 specificities.

The sequencing sample was made of whole blood. The sequence came from an adult who was a healthcare worker with PCR-confirmed SARS-CoV-2 infection or an uninfected control (not recorded which). The chain recombines TRBV3-1 with TRBJ1-5; D remains ambiguous. This chain's CDR3 is CASSYRGQAAQHF. For the CDR3, the DNA is TGTGCCAGCAGCTATCGAGGCCAGGCAGCCCAGCATTTT.